This entry lists 8 T cell receptor beta chains sequenced from one sample in a study of monozygotic twins with cystic fibrosis (dated by TCRdb to about 2021). Library creation used the immunoSEQ multiplex PCR assay. What TCRdb holds here is the immuneACCESS table cut down to in-frame rearrangements. Part of the clones is not present; checked against another copy, under half of the missing clones reflect an unresolved V gene, and the others are unexplained. The sample contains some 17,000 clones, around 96% of them found a single time. About 0.62% of the sample belongs to the ten largest clones. The specimen was blood. Every receptor here comes from a girl between 2 and 10 years old with cystic fibrosis.

The chain couples TRBV7-2 to TRBJ2-5; tentatively, D is TRBD1 (5 bases). The CDR3 totals 14 residues. V was trimmed by 5 bases and J by 5 bases, leaving 15 bases between them. The V gene's germline CDR1 is SGHTA and CDR2 FQGNSA. CDR3 sequence (DNA): TGTGCCAGCAGCCGAGTATCAGGGTGGGAGACCCAGTACTTC. Translation: CASSRVSGWETQYF.

The chain uses TRBV9 and TRBJ2-1, with 8 bases aligning to TRBD2. CDR1 and CDR2 from the germline V gene are SGDLS and YYNGEE. The junction had 6 bases not matched to a gene; V was cut back by 2 bases and J by 2 bases. This CDR3 comprises 16 residues. CDR3 residues: CASSVRSGDAYNEQFF. CDR3 coding DNA: TGTGCCAGCAGCGTCCGTAGCGGGGACGCCTACAATGAGCAGTTCTTC.

The chain links TRBV27 to TRBJ2-2; 9 nucleotides agree with TRBD2. The CDR3 spans 16 residues. Germline V CDR1 and CDR2: MNHEY, SMNVEV (reference sequence). V shed 4 bases, J shed 6 bases, and the junction held 9 bases outside the gene matches. The CDR3 is CASSSYSSGGPGELFF. In nucleotides, the CDR3 is TGTGCCAGCAGTTCATATAGTAGCGGGGGACCCGGGGAGCTGTTTTTT.

The chain combines TRBV9 with TRBJ1-2, with TRBD1 matching 7 bases. The CDR3 length is 17 residues. The germline V gene has CDR1 SGDLS and CDR2 YYNGEE. Trimming at V came to 2 bases and at J to 1 base, leaving 11 bases not matched to a gene. The CDR3, as DNA: TGTGCCAGCAGCGTGTACTTAGGGGGCCAAATTAACTATGGCTACACCTTC. Amino acid sequence: CASSVYLGGQINYGYTF.

The CDR3 loop reads CASRDRDRAPYEQYF. The CDR3 DNA follows: TGTGCCAGCAGGGACCGGGACAGGGCCCCCTACGAGCAGTACTTC. The J gene is TRBJ2-7, the V gene TRBV6-5; TRBD1 matches 9 bases. Germline V gives CDR1 MNHEY, CDR2 SVGAGI. This CDR3 region has 15 residues. V lost 6 bases, J lost 2 bases, and 8 bases stayed unmatched.

This chain connects TRBV6-8 to TRBJ1-4; 7 nucleotides align to TRBD1. The CDR3 is 19 amino acids. The germline V gene has CDR1 MNHGY and CDR2 SAAAGT. Trimming removed 0 bases from V and 0 bases from J; junction bases left unmatched: 10. In nucleotides, the CDR3 is TGTGCCAGCAGTTACTCGAAAGGGGGCGGGTTTCCAACTAATGAAAAACTGTTTTTT. This translates into CASSYSKGGGFPTNEKLFF.

The rearrangement joins TRBV15 to TRBJ1-5, with 9 bases that match TRBD1. J gave up 0 bases and V 5 bases, and 2 bases lay outside the gene matches. The CDR3 loop spans 15 amino acids. CDR1 LNHNV and CDR2 YYDKDF come from the germline V gene (reference sequence). The CDR3, as DNA: TGTGCCACCAGCGGGACAGGGAATAGCAATCAGCCCCAGCATTTT. Protein product: CATSGTGNSNQPQHF.

This clone is a singleton in its sample. This chain joins TRBV5-1 and TRBJ1-2; 7 bases are a match to TRBD1. After removal of 0 bases from V and 2 bases from J, the junction contained 7 bases not matched to a gene. This CDR3 contains 16 residues. CDR1 is SGHRS, CDR2 YFSETQ, per germline. The CDR3 loop reads CASSLALKQGNYGYTF. CDR3 DNA: TGCGCCAGCAGCTTGGCCCTAAAACAGGGGAACTATGGCTACACCTTC.